These T cell receptor beta chains were read from a single sample in a study of immune characterization of retroperitoneal liposarcoma. Each CDR3 protein gets one entry after TCRdb re-called the PCR reads with MiXCR. The repertoire holds about 10,000 distinct CDR3 sequences, with approximately 50% as singletons. The specimen was tumor tissue. The receptors were gathered from a female donor with retroperitoneal liposarcoma. Each CDR3 is given with its conserved first and last residue. The order of the fields is V gene, D gene, clone size, CDR3 length, J gene, CDR3 protein, CDR3 DNA. A D gene is named only where the DNA matches it firmly. Only some rows state a clone size, as once, few, many or a class for expanded clones.

TRBV6-1,TRBD2,few,15,TRBJ2-1,CASSSVTSGHNEQFF,TGTGCCAGCAGTTCCGTGACTAGCGGGCACAATGAGCAGTTCTTC
TRBV6-8,TRBD1,.,13,TRBJ2-5,CALSTGYRETQYF,TGTGCCCTGTCGACAGGGTATAGGGAGACCCAGTACTTC
TRBV6-6,.,few,13,TRBJ2-5,CASSYSSFETQYF,TGTGCCAGCAGTTACTCGAGCTTCGAGACCCAGTACTTC
TRBV11-2,.,.,14,TRBJ2-7,CASSFNSGDYEQYF,TGTGCCAGCAGCTTTAACAGTGGGGACTACGAGCAGTACTTC
TRBV6-6,.,many,15,TRBJ2-7,CASSYSPARDYEQYF,TGTGCCAGCAGTTACTCGCCAGCCCGAGATTACGAGCAGTACTTC
TRBV6-1,TRBD2,medium-sized,15,TRBJ2-3,CASSLSGGASDTQYF,TGTGCCAGCAGTCTTAGCGGGGGGGCATCAGATACGCAGTATTTT
TRBV27,TRBD2,few,15,TRBJ2-1,CASSWQGGLRNEQFF,TGTGCCAGCAGTTGGCAGGGAGGGTTACGAAATGAGCAGTTCTTC
TRBV6-1,.,medium-sized,13,TRBJ2-3,CASSRDITDTQYF,TGTGCCAGCAGCCGGGATATCACAGATACGCAGTATTTT
TRBV6-5,.,.,14,TRBJ2-5,CASSYLRAVETQYF,TGTGCCAGCAGTTACCTCCGGGCCGTCGAGACCCAGTACTTC
TRBV11-3,TRBD2,.,15,TRBJ2-4,CASSFSSGSGDIQYF,TGTGCCAGCAGCTTTTCGAGCGGGAGTGGGGACATTCAGTACTTC
TRBV6-1,TRBD2,medium-sized,15,TRBJ2-1,CASRPGTRSYNEQFF,TGTGCCAGCAGACCCGGGACTAGGAGTTACAATGAGCAGTTCTTC
TRBV12-3/TRBV12-4,TRBD2,medium-sized,15,TRBJ2-1,CASSLGTSGSGEQFF,TGTGCCAGCAGTCTAGGGACTAGCGGGAGCGGTGAGCAGTTCTTC
TRBV6-1,.,.,15,TRBJ2-7,CASSQEEGASYEQYF,TGTGCCAGCAGCCAAGAGGAGGGAGCGTCCTACGAGCAGTACTTC
TRBV6-1,.,once,18,TRBJ1-5,CASSDRSGASGRYQPQHF,TGTGCCAGCAGTGACAGGTCAGGGGCTTCGGGGCGTTATCAGCCCCAGCATTTT
TRBV11-3,.,.,12,TRBJ2-1,CASSLGNGFRFF,TGTGCCAGCAGCTTAGGAAATGGCTTCCGGTTCTTC
TRBV7-7,.,medium-sized,13,TRBJ2-1,CASSLRELGEQFF,TGTGCTAGCAGCTTAAGGGAATTGGGTGAGCAGTTCTTC
TRBV7-2,.,medium-sized,15,TRBJ2-1,CASTTSRDSQETQFF,TGTGCCAGCACCACTTCGCGGGACTCCCAAGAGACCCAGTTCTTC
TRBV6-5,.,.,13,TRBJ1-2,CASSRTGSYGYTF,TGTGCCAGCAGTCGGACGGGCTCCTATGGCTACACCTTC
TRBV25-1,TRBD2,few,16,TRBJ2-1,CASSDSLAGPYNEQFF,TGTGCCAGCAGTGATTCACTAGCGGGGCCTTACAATGAGCAGTTCTTC
TRBV6-1,.,few,16,TRBJ2-5,CANTTLDRRYQETQYF,TGTGCCAACACCACGCTGGACAGAAGGTACCAAGAGACCCAGTACTTC
TRBV7-2,.,few,14,TRBJ1-5,CASSSPGEHQPQHF,TGTGCCAGCAGCTCTCCCGGGGAGCATCAGCCCCAGCATTTT
TRBV6-1,TRBD2,few,17,TRBJ2-1,CASSEGEGRVRNNEQFF,TGTGCCAGCAGTGAAGGGGAGGGCAGAGTTCGAAACAATGAGCAGTTCTTC
TRBV6-5,.,.,13,TRBJ1-3,CASREGMANTIYF,TGTGCCAGCAGAGAGGGTATGGCAAACACCATATATTTT
TRBV14,TRBD2,.,17,TRBJ2-3,CASSRGLAGGPTDTQYF,TGTGCCAGCAGTCGCGGACTAGCGGGGGGACCTACAGATACGCAGTACTTT
TRBV6-1,.,.,13,TRBJ1-1,CASMVRTNTEAFF,TGTGCCAGCATGGTCAGGACCAACACTGAAGCTTTCTTT
TRBV27,.,once,17,TRBJ2-1,CASSLSPNLGTYNEQFF,TGTGCCAGCAGTTTATCGCCCAACCTCGGCACCTACAATGAGCAGTTCTTC
TRBV6-1,TRBD2,few,15,TRBJ2-3,CASSKGTSGTDTQYF,TGTGCCAGCAGTAAAGGGACTAGCGGCACAGATACGCAGTATTTT
TRBV7-8,TRBD2,.,15,TRBJ2-1,CASSAGTSSNNEQFF,TGTGCCAGCAGCGCAGGGACTAGCTCCAACAATGAGCAGTTCTTC
TRBV6-2/TRBV6-3,.,few,14,TRBJ2-5,CASSYGGVRETQYF,TGTGCCAGCAGTTACGGGGGAGTAAGAGAGACCCAGTACTTC
TRBV11-2,TRBD1,.,14,TRBJ1-2,CASSLGQHNYGYTF,TGTGCCAGCAGCTTGGGACAGCACAACTATGGCTACACCTTC
TRBV6-1,.,many,17,TRBJ2-7,CASSPNGAANNIYEQYF,TGTGCCAGCAGTCCAAACGGGGCCGCAAACAATATCTACGAGCAGTACTTC
TRBV6-1,TRBD2,.,15,TRBJ2-5,CASSFGGVAQETQYF,TGTGCCAGCAGTTTTGGGGGGGTAGCGCAAGAGACCCAGTACTTC
TRBV7-8,.,medium-sized,15,TRBJ2-1,CASSLRFGPRYEQFF,TGTGCCAGCAGCTTAAGGTTCGGGCCTCGCTACGAGCAGTTCTTC
TRBV27,.,.,13,TRBJ2-1,CASSLGLHDEQFF,TGTGCCAGCAGTTTAGGCCTCCACGATGAGCAGTTCTTC
TRBV25-1,.,medium-sized,15,TRBJ2-1,CASMGYGGVDGEQFF,TGTGCCAGCATGGGTTATGGGGGTGTTGATGGCGAGCAGTTCTTC
TRBV6-1,.,once,16,TRBJ2-5,CASSEMGRGYQETQYF,TGTGCCAGCAGTGAAATGGGGCGGGGTTACCAAGAGACCCAGTACTTC
TRBV6-1,TRBD1,.,17,TRBJ1-1,CASSEAVWDSLNTEAFF,TGTGCCAGCAGTGAAGCTGTGTGGGACAGCCTTAACACTGAAGCTTTCTTT
TRBV7-2,TRBD2,once,14,TRBJ2-4,CASSLELAVNEQYF,TGTGCCAGCAGCTTAGAACTAGCGGTCAATGAGCAGTACTTC
TRBV12-3/TRBV12-4,.,few,12,TRBJ1-1,CASSGDVTEAFF,TGTGCCAGCAGTGGGGACGTTACTGAAGCTTTCTTT
TRBV6-1,.,many,15,TRBJ1-1,CASTSRGMPGEEAFF,TGTGCCAGCACCTCGAGGGGCATGCCAGGGGAGGAAGCTTTCTTT
TRBV11-3,TRBD2,.,17,TRBJ2-4,CASSLGTSGGAFNEQYF,TGTGCCAGCAGCCTCGGGACTAGCGGGGGGGCCTTCAATGAGCAGTACTTC
TRBV6-1,TRBD1,.,15,TRBJ2-7,CASSTGTGGTYEQYF,TGTGCCAGCAGTACCGGGACAGGGGGGACCTACGAGCAGTACTTC
TRBV6-1,.,.,13,TRBJ2-1,CASWDSVGETQFF,TGTGCCAGCTGGGACTCCGTGGGAGAGACCCAGTTCTTC
TRBV6-5,.,.,13,TRBJ2-2,CASTPFSDGELFF,TGTGCCAGCACCCCCTTTTCGGACGGGGAGCTGTTTTTT
TRBV12-3/TRBV12-4,TRBD1,once,12,TRBJ2-1,CASSLIGTGQFF,TGTGCCAGCAGTTTAATTGGGACAGGGCAGTTCTTC
TRBV6-6,.,.,13,TRBJ1-5,CASSYSSGQPQHF,TGTGCCAGCAGTTACTCGAGCGGTCAGCCCCAGCATTTT
TRBV6-1,TRBD1,.,16,TRBJ2-6,CASSGNRGPGANVLTF,TGTGCCAGCAGTGGGAACAGGGGGCCTGGGGCCAACGTCCTGACTTTC
TRBV27,.,.,13,TRBJ2-7,CASSGGEAYEQYF,TGTGCCAGCAGTGGAGGGGAGGCCTACGAGCAGTACTTC
TRBV7-6,.,few,12,TRBJ2-2,CASRPNAGELFF,TGTGCCAGCAGGCCGAATGCCGGGGAGCTGTTTTTT
TRBV27,.,.,12,TRBJ2-3,CASSSLVDTQYF,TGTGCCAGCAGTTCTTTGGTCGATACGCAGTATTTT
TRBV6-1,TRBD1,many,16,TRBJ2-1,CASSEGVGRGHNEQFF,TGTGCCAGCAGTGAAGGAGTGGGCAGGGGGCACAATGAGCAGTTCTTC
TRBV4-1,.,.,16,TRBJ1-5,CASSQVGEGPNQPQHF,TGCGCCAGCAGCCAAGTGGGGGAGGGTCCCAATCAGCCCCAGCATTTT
TRBV6-1,.,few,13,TRBJ2-3,CASREDRTDTQYF,TGTGCCAGCAGGGAGGACAGAACAGATACGCAGTATTTT
TRBV6-4,.,.,14,TRBJ2-6,CASSNRFGANVLTF,TGTGCCAGCAGCAACAGGTTTGGGGCCAACGTCCTGACTTTC
TRBV7-3,.,medium-sized,15,TRBJ2-7,CASSDTGTLYNEQYF,TGTGCCAGCAGCGATACCGGGACCCTATACAATGAGCAGTACTTC